The clone carrying this T cell receptor beta chain appeared many times. The data derive from a study of T cells after yellow fever vaccination. Germline lookup yields CDR1 MNHEY and CDR2 SMNVEV (reference sequence). CDR3 length: 15 amino acids. The V gene end was trimmed by 3 bases and the J gene end by 1 base; junction bases not matched to a gene: 4. TCRdb reprocessed the 5' RACE reads with MiXCR, giving one entry per CDR3 protein. The sample shows 25,000 to 30,000 distinct CDR3 sequences, about 5% of them seen only once. The source was CD8+ T cells sorted from PBMCs, collected 10 days after the yellow fever booster vaccination. The V gene is TRBV27, the J gene TRBJ2-7; 9 bases map to TRBD2. This clonotype originated in a man aged 25 to 45 who received the YFV17D yellow fever vaccine. CDR3 bases: TGTGCCAGCAGTTTGGCTAGCGGGATTTCCTACGAGCAGTACTTC. It is translated as CASSLASGISYEQYF.